The rows below give T cell receptor beta chains drawn from one sample of a study of cytomegalovirus exposure and HLA in healthy donors. Profiling relied on immunoSEQ multiplex PCR, and the TCRdb table lists in-frame clones only, not all of them. The sample shows some 180,000 clones, approximately 81% of them seen only once. Sequenced input: PBMCs. These TCRs come from a man under 40 in good health and CMV-seropositive. CDR3s include the opening cysteine and the closing phenylalanine or tryptophan. D genes are given only for firm matches. The size of a clone is reported for some rows only, either as once, few or many, or as a class for expanded clones.

d_call	clone_size	v_call	j_call	cdr3_aa	cdr3_nt
TRBD1	few	TRBV7-9	TRBJ1-1	CASSHPGQGGTEAFF	TGTGCCAGCAGCCACCCGGGACAGGGTGGGACTGAAGCTTTCTTT
NA	NA	TRBV5-1	TRBJ1-1	CASSLGTVGTEAFF	TGCGCCAGCAGCTTGGGGACAGTGGGCACTGAAGCTTTCTTT
TRBD2	NA	TRBV15	TRBJ2-3	CATSRRTSGNSDTQYF	TGTGCCACCAGCAGGAGGACTAGCGGGAATTCAGATACGCAGTATTTT
NA	NA	TRBV28	TRBJ1-2	CASSLGGDAANYGYTF	TGTGCCAGCAGTTTAGGGGGGGACGCTGCTAACTATGGCTACACCTTC
NA	NA	TRBV9	TRBJ2-7	CASSVAGNPYEQYF	TGTGCCAGCAGCGTAGCGGGGAACCCCTACGAGCAGTACTTC
TRBD1	NA	TRBV19	TRBJ2-3	CASSISPTGSTDTQYF	TGTGCCAGTAGTATATCCCCGACAGGGAGCACAGATACGCAGTATTTT
TRBD1	NA	TRBV7-8	TRBJ1-4	CASSSLRTGREKLFF	TGTGCCAGCAGCTCACTTCGGACAGGGAGGGAAAAACTGTTTTTT
NA	NA	TRBV19	TRBJ1-4	CASSSHYATNEKLFF	TGTGCCAGTAGTTCCCACTATGCAACTAATGAAAAACTGTTTTTT
TRBD2	NA	TRBV6-1	TRBJ2-1	CASSEARGGSYNEQFF	TGTGCCAGCAGTGAAGCACGCGGGGGGTCCTACAATGAGCAGTTCTTC
NA	NA	TRBV11-3	TRBJ2-7	CASSGRGTLASYEQYF	TGTGCCAGCAGTGGGAGGGGGACATTGGCCTCCTACGAGCAGTACTTC
TRBD1	NA	TRBV27	TRBJ1-5	CASSLLGQGYQPQHF	TGTGCCAGCAGTTTATTGGGACAGGGGTATCAGCCCCAGCATTTT